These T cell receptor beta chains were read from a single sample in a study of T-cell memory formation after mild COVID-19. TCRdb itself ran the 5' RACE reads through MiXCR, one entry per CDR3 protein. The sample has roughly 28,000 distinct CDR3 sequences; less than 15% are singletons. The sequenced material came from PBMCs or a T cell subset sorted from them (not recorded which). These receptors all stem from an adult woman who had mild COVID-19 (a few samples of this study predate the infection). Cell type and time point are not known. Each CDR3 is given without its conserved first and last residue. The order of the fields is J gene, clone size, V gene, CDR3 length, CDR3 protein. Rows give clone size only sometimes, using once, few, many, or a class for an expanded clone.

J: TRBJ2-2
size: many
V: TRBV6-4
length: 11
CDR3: ASSDVDTGELF

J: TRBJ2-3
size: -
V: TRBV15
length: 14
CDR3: ATSRGAGTSTDTQY

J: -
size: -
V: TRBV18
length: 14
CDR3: ASSPPLSGAAETQY

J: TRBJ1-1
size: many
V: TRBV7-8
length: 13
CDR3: ASSLDRAFGTEAF

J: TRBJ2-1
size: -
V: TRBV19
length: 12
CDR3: ASSRSGGHLEQF

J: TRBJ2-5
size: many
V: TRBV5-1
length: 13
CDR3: ASSEIPGEGKTQY

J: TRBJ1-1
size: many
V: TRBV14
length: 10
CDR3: ASSYTAGGAF

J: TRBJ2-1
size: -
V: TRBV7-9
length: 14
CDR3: ASSLSLAGSYNEQF

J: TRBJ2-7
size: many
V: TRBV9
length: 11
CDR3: ASSQHSEYEQY

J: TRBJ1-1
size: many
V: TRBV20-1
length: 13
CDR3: SAMRGGGKNTEAF

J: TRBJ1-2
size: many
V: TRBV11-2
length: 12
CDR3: ASSLEAGDYGYT